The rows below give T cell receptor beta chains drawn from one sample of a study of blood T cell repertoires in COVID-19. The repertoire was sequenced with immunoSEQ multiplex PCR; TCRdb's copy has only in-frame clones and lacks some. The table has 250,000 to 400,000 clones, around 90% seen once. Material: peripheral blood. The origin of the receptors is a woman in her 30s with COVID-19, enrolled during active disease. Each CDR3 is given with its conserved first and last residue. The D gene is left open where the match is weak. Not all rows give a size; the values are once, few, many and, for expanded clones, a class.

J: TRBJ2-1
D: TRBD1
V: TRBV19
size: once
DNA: TGTGCCAGTAGAAAACAGGGGAATGAGCAGTTCTTC
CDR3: CASRKQGNEQFF

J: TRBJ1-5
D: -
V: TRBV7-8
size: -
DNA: TGTGCCAGCAGCCGAGGGCAGGCTGTTAGCAATCAGCCCCAGCATTTT
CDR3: CASSRGQAVSNQPQHF

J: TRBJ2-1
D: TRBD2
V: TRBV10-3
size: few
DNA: TGTGCCGACTCGGCCAGCGGGAGGGCCGATGAGCAGTTCTTC
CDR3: CADSASGRADEQFF

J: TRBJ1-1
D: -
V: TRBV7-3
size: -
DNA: TGTGCCAGCAGCTTTACAGCGGGGACTGAAGCTTTCTTT
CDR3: CASSFTAGTEAFF

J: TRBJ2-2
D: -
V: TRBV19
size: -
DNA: TGTGCCAGCAGGGTGGTGGGCACCGGGGAGCTGTTTTTT
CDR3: CASRVVGTGELFF

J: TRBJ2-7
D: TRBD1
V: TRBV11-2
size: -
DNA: TGTGCCAGCAGCTCGTTACCGGGACAGGCCGACGAGCAGTACTTC
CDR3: CASSSLPGQADEQYF

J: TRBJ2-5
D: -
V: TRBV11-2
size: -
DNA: TGTGCCAGCAGCTTACGTGGGGGAGGTCAAGAGACCCAGTACTTC
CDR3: CASSLRGGGQETQYF

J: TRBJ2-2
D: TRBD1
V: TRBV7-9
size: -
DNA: TGTGCCAGCAGCTCTCAGGGGGCCCCGAACACCGGGGAGCTGTTTTTT
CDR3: CASSSQGAPNTGELFF

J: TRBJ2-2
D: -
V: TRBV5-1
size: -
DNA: TGCGCCAGCAGCTTGTCCACGAACACCGGGGAGCTGTTTTTT
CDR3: CASSLSTNTGELFF

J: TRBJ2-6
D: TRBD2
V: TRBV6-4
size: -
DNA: TGTGCCAGCAGTGCAGGAGGGACTAGCGGGGCCCCTGGGGCCAACGTCCTGACTTTC
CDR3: CASSAGGTSGAPGANVLTF

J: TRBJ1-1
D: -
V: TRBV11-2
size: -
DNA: TGTGCCAGCAGCTTTGGAGGAGGGGACACTGAAGCTTTCTTT
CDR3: CASSFGGGDTEAFF

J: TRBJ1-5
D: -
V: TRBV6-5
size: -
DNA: TGTGCCAGCAGGACTCAGGGGACTCAGCCCCAGCATTTT
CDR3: CASRTQGTQPQHF

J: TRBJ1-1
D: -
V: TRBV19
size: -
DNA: TGTGCCAGTAGCACGACAGGAAACACTGAAGCTTTCTTT
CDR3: CASSTTGNTEAFF

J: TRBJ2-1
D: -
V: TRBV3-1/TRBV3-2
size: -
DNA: TGTGCCAGCAGCCAACCAGGGGTCCTATCCTACAATGAGCAGTTCTTC
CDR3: CASSQPGVLSYNEQFF

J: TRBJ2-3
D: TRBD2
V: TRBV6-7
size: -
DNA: TGTGCCAGCGTGGGACTAGCGGCAGATACGCAGTATTTT
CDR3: CASVGLAADTQYF

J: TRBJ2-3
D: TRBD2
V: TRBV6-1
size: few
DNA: TGTGCCAGCAGTGAAGAAGTAGCGGGAGCTAAGAATACGCAGTATTTT
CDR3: CASSEEVAGAKNTQYF

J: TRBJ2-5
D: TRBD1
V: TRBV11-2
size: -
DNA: TGTGCCAGCAGCTCTACAGGGGGATCGGTGGAGACCCAGTACTTC
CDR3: CASSSTGGSVETQYF

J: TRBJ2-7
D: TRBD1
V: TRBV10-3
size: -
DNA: TGTGCCATCAAACAGGGGGTGTCCTACGAGCAGTACTTC
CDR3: CAIKQGVSYEQYF

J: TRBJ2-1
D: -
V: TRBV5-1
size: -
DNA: TGCGCCAGCAGCTTGGGTCCTACTAACAATGAGCAGTTCTTC
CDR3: CASSLGPTNNEQFF

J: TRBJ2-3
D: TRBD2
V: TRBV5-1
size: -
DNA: TGCGCCAGCAGCTCAGGAGCGGGAGGGACAGATACGCAGTATTTT
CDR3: CASSSGAGGTDTQYF

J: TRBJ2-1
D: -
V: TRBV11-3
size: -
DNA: TGTGCCAGCAGCTTAGGTGGAGAGGGAAACAATGAGCAGTTCTTC
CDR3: CASSLGGEGNNEQFF

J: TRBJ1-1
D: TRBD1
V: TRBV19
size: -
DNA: TGTGCCAGTAGCAAAGGACAGGAAAAGAACACTGAAGCTTTCTTT
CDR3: CASSKGQEKNTEAFF

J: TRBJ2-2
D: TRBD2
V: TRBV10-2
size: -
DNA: TGCGCCAGCAGAGTTAGCGGGGAGAGCACCGGGGAGCTGTTTTTT
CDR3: CASRVSGESTGELFF

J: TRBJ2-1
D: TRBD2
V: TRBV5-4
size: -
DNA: TGTGCCAGCAGCTCAGGGAGCGGGAGGGGTTACAATGAGCAGTTCTTC
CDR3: CASSSGSGRGYNEQFF

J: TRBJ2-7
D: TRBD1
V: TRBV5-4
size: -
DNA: TGTGCCAGCAGCTTGGCTGGGGGACAGGGGGCAGCTCGGCAGTACTTC
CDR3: CASSLAGGQGAARQYF

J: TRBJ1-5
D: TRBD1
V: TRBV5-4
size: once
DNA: TGTGCCAGCAGCTCAGGGGGCGCGGGCAATCAGCCCCAGCATTTT
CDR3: CASSSGGAGNQPQHF

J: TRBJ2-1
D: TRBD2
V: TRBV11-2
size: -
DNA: TGTGCCAGCAGCTTAGACGGGACTAGGGCGACTCGGGGGATTTACAATGAGCAGTTCTTC
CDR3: CASSLDGTRATRGIYNEQFF

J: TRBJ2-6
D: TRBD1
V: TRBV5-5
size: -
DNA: TGTGCCAGCAGCCCGGACAGGGCCTCTGGGGCCAACGTCCTGACTTTC
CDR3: CASSPDRASGANVLTF

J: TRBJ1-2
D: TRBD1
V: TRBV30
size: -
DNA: TGTGCCTGGAGGGCTACAGGGGGGTATGGCTACACCTTC
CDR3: CAWRATGGYGYTF

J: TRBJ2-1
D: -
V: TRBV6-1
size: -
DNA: TGTGCCAGCAGTGAAATCGAACTATCCTACAATGAGCAGTTCTTC
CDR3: CASSEIELSYNEQFF

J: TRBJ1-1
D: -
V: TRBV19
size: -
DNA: TGTGCCAGTAGTAACCAGGGTTGGACTGAAGCTTTCTTT
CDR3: CASSNQGWTEAFF

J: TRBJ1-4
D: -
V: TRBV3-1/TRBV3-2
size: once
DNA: TGTGCCAGCAGCCAGGGCATTGGTGAAAAACTGTTTTTT
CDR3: CASSQGIGEKLFF

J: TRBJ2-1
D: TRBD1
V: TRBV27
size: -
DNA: TGTGCCAGCAGTGGATTACAGGGGGCAACCTACAATGAGCAGTTCTTC
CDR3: CASSGLQGATYNEQFF

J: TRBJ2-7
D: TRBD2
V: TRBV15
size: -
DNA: TGTGCCACCAGCAGAGATTTCGGGGGGGAGGACTTAAATTCCTACGAGCAGTACTTC
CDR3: CATSRDFGGEDLNSYEQYF

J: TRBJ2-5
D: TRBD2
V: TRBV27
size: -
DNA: TGTGCCAGCAGTTTCCGGGCCCAGGGAGGGGAGACCCAGTACTTC
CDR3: CASSFRAQGGETQYF

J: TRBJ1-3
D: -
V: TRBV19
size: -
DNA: TGTGCCAGTAGTACAGCCGTTGGCAGGGCCCTTGGAAACACCATATATTTT
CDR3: CASSTAVGRALGNTIYF

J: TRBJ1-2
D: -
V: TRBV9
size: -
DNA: TGTGCCAGCAGCGGAGGGACTAAACGAGGGAGTGACGGCTACACCTTC
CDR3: CASSGGTKRGSDGYTF

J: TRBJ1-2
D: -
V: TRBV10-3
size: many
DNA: TGTGCCATCCAGGAGGACCGATTCTATGGCTACACCTTC
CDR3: CAIQEDRFYGYTF

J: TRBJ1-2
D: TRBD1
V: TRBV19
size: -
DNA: TGTGCCAGTAGCCCGAGACAGGGAGTCTATGGCTACACCTTC
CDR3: CASSPRQGVYGYTF

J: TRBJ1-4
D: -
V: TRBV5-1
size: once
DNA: TGCGCCAGCAGCCCGGGGGGTACCTTCGAAAAACTGTTTTTT
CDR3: CASSPGGTFEKLFF

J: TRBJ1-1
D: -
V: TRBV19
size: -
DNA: TGTGCCAGTAGTATTTTAAGGGAACGGGGGAACACTGAAGCTTTCTTT
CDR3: CASSILRERGNTEAFF